Each of the 18 T cell receptor beta chains below was sequenced from the same sample in a study of shared clonotypes between healthy human individuals. Some clones are missing from TCRdb's copy, which holds only in-frame ones; the method was immunoSEQ multiplex PCR. Of around 1 million clones in the sample, 70% to 85% were seen once. The sequencing sample was made of memory CD4+ T cells sorted from blood. Subset: CD45RA-negative fraction. All receptors come from a man in his late teens or twenties in good health.

This clone was counted at least ten times. The chain employs TRBV14 and TRBJ2-7, with 8 positions matching TRBD2. The CDR3 runs to 13 residues. Germline V gives CDR1 SGHDN, CDR2 FVKESK. The junction had 6 bases not matched to a gene; V was cut back by 4 bases and J by 7 bases. The CDR3 loop is CASSLAGTREQYF. In nucleotides, the CDR3 is TGTGCCAGCAGCCTAGCGGGAACAAGAGAGCAGTACTTC.

V usage is TRBV18 and J usage is TRBJ2-5, with 7 bases identical to TRBD1. Germline lookup yields CDR1 KGHSH and CDR2 LQKENI. V was clipped by 0 bases and J by 3 bases; unmatched bases: 4. The CDR3 is 15 residues long. Here the CDR3 DNA reads TGTGCCAGCTCACCACCGGGACAGCTAAAAGAGACCCAGTACTTC. Translation gives CASSPPGQLKETQYF. The full variable domain, completed using reference TRBV18 and TRBJ2-5, is NAGVMQNPRHLVRRRGQEARLRCSPMKGHSHVYWYRQLPEEGLKFMVYLQKENIIDESGMPKERFSAEFPKEGPSILRIQQVVRGDSAAYFCASSPPGQLKETQYFGPGTRLLVL.

This chain uses TRBV2 with TRBJ2-1; 9 nucleotides match TRBD2. Germline CDR1 and CDR2: SNHLY and FYNNEI. V lost 8 bases and J lost 7; bases outside the gene matches: 9. The CDR3 sequence is 14 residues long. CDR3 DNA sequence: TGTGCCAGCTTTTGGCTAGCGGGAACAAATGAGCAGTTCTTC. Protein product: CASFWLAGTNEQFF.

The chain couples TRBV6-5 to TRBJ1-6; D is perhaps TRBD1 (5 bases). The CDR3 is made up of 14 amino acids. Trimming shortened V by 4 bases and J by 8 bases, and 12 bases separated the two germline ends. The germline gives CDR1 MNHEY, CDR2 SVGAGI. CDR3 protein: CASSSPGRDSPLHF. DNA of the CDR3: TGTGCCAGCAGTTCCCCGGGGCGGGATTCACCCCTCCACTTT.

This clone has only one observation. The chain couples TRBV20-1 to TRBJ2-1; no clear D gene. The germline V gene encodes CDR1 DFQATT and CDR2 SNEGSKA (reference sequence). Trimming took 1 base from V and 12 from J, leaving 7 bases between them. The CDR3 contains 10 residues. The CDR3 loop is CSARGPVQFF. CDR3 DNA sequence: TGCAGTGCTAGAGGACCCGTGCAGTTCTTC.

The chain couples TRBV11-2 to TRBJ2-2, with 10 bases that match TRBD2. The CDR3 runs 18 residues. The V gene end was trimmed by 0 bases and the J gene end by 0 bases; junction bases not matched to a gene: 4. Germline lookup yields CDR1 SGHAT and CDR2 FQNNGV. The CDR3 sequence: CASSLDNSGRPNTGELFF. As DNA, the CDR3 is TGTGCCAGCAGCTTAGATAATAGCGGGAGGCCGAACACCGGGGAGCTGTTTTTT.

This rearrangement joins TRBV13 to TRBJ2-3; no clear D. The germline V gene has CDR1 PRHDT and CDR2 FYEKMQ (reference sequence). With 3 bases removed from V and 0 bases from J, the gap between germline ends came to 10 bases. This CDR3 is built from 15 residues. CDR3 sequence reads: CASSLFTISTDTQYF. CDR3 DNA sequence: TGTGCCAGCAGCTTGTTCACCATCAGCACAGATACGCAGTATTTT.

This chain uses TRBV15 with TRBJ1-3; TRBD1 aligns across 9 bases. After removal of 5 bases from V and 2 bases from J, the junction contained 7 bases not matched to a gene. Per germline, CDR1 LNHNV and CDR2 YYDKDF (reference sequence). This CDR3 has 16 residues. CDR3 sequence: CATSPSGTGPGNTIYF. For the CDR3, the DNA is TGTGCCACCAGCCCCTCCGGGACAGGGCCTGGAAACACCATATATTTT.

V gene TRBV5-4 combines with J gene TRBJ2-3; the match to TRBD2 covers 9 bases. This CDR3 contains 13 residues. CDR1 and CDR2 from the germline V gene are SGHNT and YYREEE (reference sequence). V trimming: 10 bases; J trimming: 4 bases; junction bases outside the gene matches: 7. CDR3 coding DNA: TGTGCCGCCCGCGGGAGGGCGGCAGATACGCAGTATTTT. Its translation is CAARGRAADTQYF.

The rearrangement uses TRBV7-9 and TRBJ2-4; D is unresolved. The germline CDR1 and CDR2 sequences are SEHNR and FQNEAQ (reference sequence). V was shortened by 1 base and J by 8 bases, with 6 bases between the two germline ends. This CDR3 spans 12 amino acids. The CDR3 DNA reads TGTGCCAGCAGCTTAGGGTCAGACATTCAGTACTTC. This codes for CASSLGSDIQYF.

The chain employs TRBV7-3 and TRBJ2-5; D may be TRBD2 (6 bases). The V and J ends lost 5 bases and 5 bases respectively, with 18 bases between them. The CDR3 loop spans 15 amino acids. CDR1 and CDR2 from the germline V gene are SGHTA and FQGTGA. This CDR3 reads CASSPTGEVWETQYF. CDR3 in DNA: TGTGCCAGCAGCCCCACCGGGGAGGTTTGGGAGACCCAGTACTTC.

The chain couples TRBV28 to TRBJ2-2; weak D call: TRBD1 (6 bases). Germline loops: CDR1 MDHEN, CDR2 SYDVKM. Deletions cut 9 bases from V and 0 bases from J, with 11 bases between. This CDR3 is built from 14 residues. CDR3 coding DNA: TGTGCCAGTCTCGGACAGCCGAACACCGGGGAGCTGTTTTTT. Amino acids: CASLGQPNTGELFF. Drawing the rest from reference TRBV28 and TRBJ2-2, the complete variable domain is DVKVTQSSRYLVKRTGEKVFLECVQDMDHENMFWYRQDPGLGLRLIYFSYDVKMKEKGDIPEGYSVSREKKERFSLILESASTNQTSMYLCASLGQPNTGELFFGEGSRLTVL.

The chain uses TRBV9 and TRBJ2-7, with a possible D match to TRBD2 (6 bases). Deletions cut 0 bases from V and 3 bases from J, with 13 bases between. CDR3 length: 15 residues. In germline, CDR1 is SGDLS, CDR2 YYNGEE. The CDR3 coding sequence is TGTGCCAGCAGCGTAGGCGATAGCGGACTCTACGAGCAGTACTTC. As protein: CASSVGDSGLYEQYF.

The CDR3 here is CASSPRSNQPQHF. The DNA of the CDR3 is TGTGCCAGCAGCCCTAGGAGCAATCAGCCCCAGCATTTT. This rearrangement joins TRBV28 to TRBJ1-5; D is unclear. Per the germline V gene, CDR1 is MDHEN and CDR2 is SYDVKM. Trimming left V 6 bases short and J 1 base short, with 7 bases between. CDR3 length: 13 amino acids.

J is TRBJ1-6 and V is TRBV5-4, with 7 nucleotides matching TRBD1. Germline CDR1 SGHNT, CDR2 YYREEE (reference sequence). With 4 bases clipped from V and 0 bases from J, the junction kept 10 bases outside the gene matches. This CDR3 is 18 amino acids long. The CDR3 here is CASSAGTALSSYNSPLHF. The CDR3 DNA reads as TGTGCCAGCAGCGCCGGGACAGCCCTGAGCTCCTATAATTCACCCCTCCACTTT. Complete variable domain (other parts from reference TRBV5-4 and TRBJ1-6): ETGVTQSPTHLIKTRGQQVTLRCSSQSGHNTVSWYQQALGQGPQFIFQYYREEENGRGNFPPRFSGLQFPNYSSELNVNALELDDSALYLCASSAGTALSSYNSPLHFGNGTRLTVT.

The chain is built from TRBV27 and TRBJ2-1; D remains unclear. Germline V CDR1 and CDR2: MNHEY, SMNVEV (reference sequence). V gave up 6 bases and J gave up 0 bases, with 9 bases separating them. The CDR3 totals 14 residues. CDR3 nucleotide sequence: TGTGCCAGCAGACTGAGAGGCTCCTACAATGAGCAGTTCTTC. Its protein product is CASRLRGSYNEQFF.

This clone was detected many times. CDR3 in amino acids: CASSETQKNIQYF. The DNA for the CDR3 is TGCGCCAGCAGTGAGACTCAAAAAAACATTCAGTACTTC. This chain uses TRBV10-2 with TRBJ2-4; D not resolved. The V and J ends lost 2 bases and 4 bases respectively, with 6 bases between them. This CDR3 has 13 amino acids. From germline, CDR1 is WSHSY and CDR2 SAAADI.

The chain carries TRBV29-1 and TRBJ2-3, with TRBD1 matching over 7 bases. The CDR3 totals 15 residues. From germline, CDR1 is SQVTM and CDR2 ANQGSEA. Trimming at V came to 2 bases and at J to 1 base, leaving 6 bases not matched to a gene. This chain's CDR3 is CSVERGGFGTDTQYF. CDR3 sequence (DNA): TGCAGCGTTGAACGAGGGGGCTTTGGCACAGATACGCAGTATTTT.